What follows are 17 T cell receptor beta chains derived from one specimen sequenced in a study of T cells in localized non-small cell lung cancer. The repertoire was sequenced with immunoSEQ multiplex PCR; TCRdb's copy has only in-frame clones and lacks some. The sample lists 90,000 to 95,000 clones, just over 90% occurring once. The sequences come from PBMCs, collected before any cancer treatment. The receptors were gathered from a woman aged 35-75 years with stage II squamous cell lung carcinoma.

V usage is TRBV14 and J usage is TRBJ1-1, with 11 nucleotides matching TRBD1. Looked up from germline, CDR1 is SGHDN and CDR2 is FVKESK. CDR3 size: 14 residues. The trim removed 4 bases at V and 4 bases at J, leaving 2 bases unmatched. The CDR3 coding sequence is TGTGCCAGCAGCCGGGACAGGGGGAGCACTGAAGCTTTCTTT. Translating it yields CASSRDRGSTEAFF.

This chain uses TRBV11-2 with TRBJ1-2; D is undetermined. Trimming stripped 7 bases from V and 3 bases from J, with 15 bases between. Germline assignment: CDR1 SGHAT and CDR2 FQNNGV. The CDR3 contains 14 residues. The CDR3 here is CASTIGGNHYGYTF. The DNA of the CDR3 is TGTGCCAGCACCATCGGCGGGAACCACTATGGCTACACCTTC.

The chain joins TRBV10-1 to TRBJ2-2; D gene unclear. CDR1 WNHNN and CDR2 SYGVQD come from the germline V gene (reference sequence). CDR3 length: 13 amino acids. V lost 5 bases to trimming and J lost 2 bases, with 6 bases between them. CDR3 region: CASSHDNTGELFF. The CDR3 DNA sequence: TGCGCCAGCAGTCACGACAACACCGGGGAGCTGTTTTTT.

The chain joins TRBV15 to TRBJ1-5; tentatively, D is TRBD1 (5 bases). The CDR3 contains 14 residues. Trimming took 1 base from V and 7 from J, leaving 11 bases between them. Per the germline V gene, CDR1 is LNHNV and CDR2 is YYDKDF (reference sequence). The CDR3 DNA reads as TGTGCCACCAGCAGAGTAGGGGAGGAACAGCCCCAGCATTTT. It encodes CATSRVGEEQPQHF.

The rearrangement joins TRBV28 to TRBJ2-3; 12 bases align to TRBD2. The CDR3 runs 15 residues. Trimming cost V 5 bases and J 4 bases; bases outside gene matches: 4. Looked up from germline, CDR1 is MDHEN and CDR2 is SYDVKM. DNA of the CDR3: TGTGCCAGCAGTCCGACTAGCGGGAGCTCAGATACGCAGTATTTT. Residues: CASSPTSGSSDTQYF.

This clone showed up just a few times. The rearrangement links TRBV19 to TRBJ1-1; tentative D call: TRBD1 (5 bases). The germline gives CDR1 LNHDA, CDR2 SQIVND (reference sequence). With 3 bases removed from V and 10 bases from J, the gap between germline ends came to 12 bases. CDR3 size: 12 residues. CDR3 loop: CASSIPQGAAFF. Here the CDR3 DNA reads TGTGCCAGTAGTATCCCGCAAGGGGCAGCTTTCTTT.

The rearrangement joins TRBV5-6 to TRBJ2-5; D remains unclear. Trimming stripped 2 bases from V and 5 bases from J, with 13 bases between. The germline CDR1 and CDR2 sequences are SGHDT and YYEEEE. This CDR3 is built from 14 residues. The CDR3 region has the DNA TGTGCCAGCAGCTTTTCGCTAGTCGGGGAGACCCAGTACTTC. The encoded protein is CASSFSLVGETQYF. The full variable domain, rest sourced from reference TRBV5-6 and TRBJ2-5, is DAGVTQSPTHLIKTRGQQVTLRCSPKSGHDTVSWYQQALGQGPQFIFQYYEEEERQRGNFPDRFSGHQFPNYSSELNVNALLLGDSALYLCASSFSLVGETQYFGPGTRLLVL.

The chain uses TRBV5-4 and TRBJ2-6; possible D gene TRBD2, 5 bases. Germline lookup yields CDR1 SGHNT and CDR2 YYREEE (reference sequence). Trimming stripped 2 bases from V and 2 bases from J, with 8 bases between. The CDR3 totals 15 residues. CDR3 residues: CASSLNGAGANVLTF. CDR3 DNA sequence: TGTGCCAGCAGCTTAAACGGGGCTGGGGCCAACGTCCTGACTTTC.

The chain links TRBV15 to TRBJ2-5, with D tentatively TRBD1 or TRBD2 (6 bases each). This CDR3 region has 15 residues. The germline gives CDR1 LNHNV, CDR2 YYDKDF (reference sequence). The germline V and J ends were trimmed by 6 bases and 4 bases, with 18 bases remaining between them. The CDR3 DNA reads TGTGCCACCAGTGAGGGGGGAGGCCCCGGAGAGACCCAGTACTTC. Translated, it gives CATSEGGGPGETQYF.

The genes are TRBV11-2 and TRBJ2-7, with D unresolved. Germline-derived CDR1 and CDR2 are SGHAT and FQNNGV. V gave up 3 bases and J gave up 0 bases, with 3 bases separating them. This CDR3 spans 12 amino acids. DNA of the CDR3: TGTGCCAGCAGCTTGGGCTCCTACGAGCAGTACTTC. Protein: CASSLGSYEQYF.

Only one count was recorded for this clone. The rearrangement joins TRBV9 to TRBJ1-1, with D perhaps matching TRBD1 (5 bases). The CDR3 has 14 residues. CDR1 is SGDLS, CDR2 YYNGEE, per germline. V gave up 4 bases and J gave up 2 bases, with 12 bases separating them. The CDR3 DNA sequence: TGTGCCAGCAGCCCCAGGGACTTCAACACTGAAGCTTTCTTT. Protein: CASSPRDFNTEAFF.

The V call is TRBV28, the J call TRBJ2-1, with 11 bases identical to TRBD2. J lost 6 bases, V lost 4 bases, and 5 bases had no gene match. The germline V gene has CDR1 MDHEN and CDR2 SYDVKM. The CDR3 has 15 amino acids. CDR3 nucleotide sequence: TGTGCCAGCAGTTCTAGCGGGGGGCGTTTCAATGAGCAGTTCTTC. Translated: CASSSSGGRFNEQFF.

The chain combines TRBV4-1 with TRBJ1-1; 12 nucleotides agree with TRBD1. The germline gives CDR1 MGHRA, CDR2 YSYEKL. The CDR3 sequence is 15 residues long. V was clipped by 3 bases and J by 12 bases; unmatched bases: 11. The CDR3 is CASSHPSMGQGATFF. The CDR3 DNA follows: TGCGCCAGCAGCCACCCCTCGATGGGACAGGGGGCGACTTTCTTT.

The chain is built from TRBV15 and TRBJ1-4; a possible D gene is TRBD1 (5 bases). Trimming shortened V by 5 bases and J by 2 bases, and 12 bases separated the two germline ends. CDR1 is LNHNV and CDR2 is YYDKDF in the germline V gene (reference sequence). This CDR3 is 15 amino acids long. The CDR3 region is CATSASRGTNEKLFF. The DNA of the CDR3 is TGTGCCACCAGCGCCTCCCGGGGCACTAATGAAAAACTGTTTTTT.

The chain couples TRBV4-1 to TRBJ2-7, with TRBD2 identical over 12 bases. This CDR3 is built from 16 residues. Germline V CDR1 and CDR2: MGHRA, YSYEKL. Losses at the gene ends were 8 bases for V and 6 bases for J; bases not matched to a gene: 14. The CDR3 nucleotides read TGCGCCAGCGCCCCCCAGGAACTAGCGGGAGGAAGCGAGCAGTACTTC. This sequence encodes CASAPQELAGGSEQYF.

The chain is built from TRBV27 and TRBJ2-1; TRBD1 agrees at 12 bases. The J segment lost 7 bases and the V segment lost 8 bases, leaving 9 bases of the junction unmatched. This CDR3 has 15 amino acids. Germline values: CDR1 MNHEY, CDR2 SMNVEV (reference sequence). In DNA form, the CDR3 reads TGTGCCAGCTGGAAGGGGACAGGGGGCTGGAATGAGCAGTTCTTC. It yields the protein CASWKGTGGWNEQFF.

The genes are TRBV10-3 and TRBJ2-7; either TRBD1 or TRBD2 may fit D (5 bases each). Trimming shortened V by 6 bases and J by 0 bases, and 15 bases separated the two germline ends. This CDR3 region has 15 residues. Germline CDR1 is ENHRY and CDR2 is SYGVKD. The CDR3 region is CAIRALTGASYEQYF. Written as DNA, the CDR3 is TGTGCCATCAGGGCCCTCACCGGGGCCTCCTACGAGCAGTACTTC.